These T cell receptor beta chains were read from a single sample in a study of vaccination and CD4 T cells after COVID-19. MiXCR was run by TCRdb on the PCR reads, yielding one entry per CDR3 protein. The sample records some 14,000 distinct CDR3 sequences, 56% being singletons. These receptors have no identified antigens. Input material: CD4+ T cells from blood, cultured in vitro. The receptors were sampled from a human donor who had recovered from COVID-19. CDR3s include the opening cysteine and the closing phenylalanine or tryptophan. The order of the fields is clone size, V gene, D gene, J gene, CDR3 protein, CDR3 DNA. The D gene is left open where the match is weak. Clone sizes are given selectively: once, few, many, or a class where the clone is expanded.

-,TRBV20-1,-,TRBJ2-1,CSATDPTYNEQFF,TGCAGTGCCACCGACCCCACCTACAATGAGCAGTTCTTC
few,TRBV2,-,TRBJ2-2,CATSLAENTGELFF,TGTGCCACCAGCTTAGCGGAAAACACCGGGGAGCTGTTTTTT
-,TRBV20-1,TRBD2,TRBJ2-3,CSAGGTSGKGAVTDTQYF,TGCAGTGCCGGTGGGACTAGCGGGAAGGGGGCGGTCACAGATACGCAGTATTTT
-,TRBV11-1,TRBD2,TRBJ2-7,CASSFSLARAYEQYF,TGTGCCAGCAGCTTTTCACTAGCGCGAGCCTACGAGCAGTACTTC
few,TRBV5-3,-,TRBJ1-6,CARSSPRRVNSPLHF,TGTGCCAGAAGCTCCCCTAGAAGGGTGAATTCACCCCTCCACTTT
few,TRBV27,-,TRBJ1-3,CASSTRESGNTIYF,TGTGCCAGCAGTACACGGGAGTCTGGAAACACCATATATTTT
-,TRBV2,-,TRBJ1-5,CASSDRRYSNQPQHF,TGTGCCAGCAGTGATAGGAGATATAGCAATCAGCCCCAGCATTTT
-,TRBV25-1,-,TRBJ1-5,CASSSSSAGETGQPQHF,-
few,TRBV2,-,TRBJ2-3,CASSDDGSTDTQYF,TGTGCCAGCAGTGATGACGGGAGCACAGATACGCAGTATTTT
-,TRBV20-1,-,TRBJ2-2,CSAIWTGTRELFF,TGCAGTGCTATATGGACTGGCACCAGGGAGCTGTTTTTT
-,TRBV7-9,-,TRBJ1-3,CASSNGPANTIYF,TGTGCCAGCAGCAATGGGCCGGCAAACACCATATATTTT
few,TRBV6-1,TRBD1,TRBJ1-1,CASLSGTGIFESEAFF,TGTGCCAGCCTCTCCGGGACAGGGATTTTCGAGAGTGAAGCTTTCTTT
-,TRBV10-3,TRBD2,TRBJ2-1,CAISDRTSGESYNEQFF,TGTGCCATCAGTGATAGGACTAGCGGGGAATCCTACAATGAGCAGTTCTTC
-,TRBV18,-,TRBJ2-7,CASSQQGYEQYF,TGTGCCAGCTCACAACAGGGCTACGAGCAGTACTTC
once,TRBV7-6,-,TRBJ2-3,CASSATTVPAETQYF,TGTGCCAGCAGCGCGACTACTGTCCCGGCAGAGACGCAGTATTTT
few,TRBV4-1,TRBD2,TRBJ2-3,CASSQGGLAGTDTQYF,TGCGCCAGCAGCCAAGGGGGACTAGCGGGCACAGATACGCAGTATTTT
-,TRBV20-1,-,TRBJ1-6,CSARDRGGPNSPLHF,TGCAGTGCTAGAGATCGTGGAGGGCCTAATTCACCCCTCCACTTT
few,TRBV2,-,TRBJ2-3,CASSERATDTQYF,TGTGCCAGCAGTGAACGGGCCACAGATACGCAGTATTTT
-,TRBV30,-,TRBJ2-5,CAWSQQQETQYF,TGTGCCTGGAGTCAGCAACAAGAGACCCAGTACTTC
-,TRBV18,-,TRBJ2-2,CASSELRVISGELFF,TGTGCCAGCTCAGAGTTGCGGGTGATCTCCGGGGAGCTGTTTTTT
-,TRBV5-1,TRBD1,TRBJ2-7,CASSLFGTGPYEQYF,TGCGCCAGCAGCTTGTTCGGGACAGGACCCTACGAGCAGTACTTC
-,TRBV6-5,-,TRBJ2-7,CASSYSLTPRGAEIYEQYF,TGTGCCAGCAGTTACTCGTTGACCCCCCGGGGAGCGGAGATATACGAGCAGTACTTC
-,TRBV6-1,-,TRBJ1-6,CASSEMLGSPLHF,TGTGCCAGCAGTGAAATGCTCGGGTCACCCCTCCACTTT
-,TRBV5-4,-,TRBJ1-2,CASRNQLEVYGYTF,TGTGCCAGCCGAAACCAACTGGAAGTCTATGGCTACACCTTC
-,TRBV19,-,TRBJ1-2,CASSMRQYGYTF,TGTGCCAGTAGTATGCGACAGTATGGCTACACCTTC
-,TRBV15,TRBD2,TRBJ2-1,CATSRELAGAGWQFF,TGTGCCACCAGCAGAGAACTAGCGGGAGCAGGGTGGCAGTTCTTC
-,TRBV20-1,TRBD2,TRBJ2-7,CSAYEREGIYEQYF,TGCAGTGCTTATGAGCGGGAGGGTATCTACGAGCAGTACTTC
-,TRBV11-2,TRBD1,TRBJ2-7,CASSFSRGYEQYF,TGTGCCAGCAGCTTCAGCAGGGGGTACGAGCAGTACTTC
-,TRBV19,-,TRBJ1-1,CARWVGSMNTEAFF,TGTGCCAGATGGGTTGGAAGCATGAACACTGAAGCTTTCTTT
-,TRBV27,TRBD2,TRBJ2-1,CASSLSAGGRYNEQFF,TGTGCCAGCAGTTTATCGGCGGGAGGTCGGTACAATGAGCAGTTCTTC
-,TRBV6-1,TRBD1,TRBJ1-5,CASRRDRGSNQPQHF,TGTGCCAGCAGACGGGACAGGGGAAGCAATCAGCCCCAGCATTTT
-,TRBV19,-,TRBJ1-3,CASKPRATGNTIYF,TGTGCCAGTAAGCCCAGGGCTACGGGAAACACCATATATTTT
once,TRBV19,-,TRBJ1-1,CASSITGSTEAFF,TGTGCCAGTAGTATCACAGGTAGCACTGAAGCTTTCTTT
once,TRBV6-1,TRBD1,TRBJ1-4,CASSPQGRRGNEKLFF,TGTGCCAGCAGTCCACAGGGGCGCCGGGGTAATGAAAAACTGTTTTTT
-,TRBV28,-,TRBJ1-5,CASSPPLRPRHF,TGTGCCAGCAGTCCCCCCCTTCGACCCCGGCATTTT
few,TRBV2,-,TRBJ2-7,CASSVSGNYEQYF,TGTGCCAGCAGTGTCAGCGGCAACTACGAGCAGTACTTC
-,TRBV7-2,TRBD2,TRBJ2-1,CASSLPSRGRGNEQFF,TGTGCCAGCAGCTTACCGTCTCGGGGGAGGGGCAATGAGCAGTTCTTC
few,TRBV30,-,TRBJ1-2,CAWSPGGFDGYTF,TGTGCCTGGAGCCCTGGGGGGTTTGATGGCTACACCTTC
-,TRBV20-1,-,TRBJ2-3,CSASGGLGATSTDTQYF,TGCAGTGCTAGCGGGGGGCTAGGGGCCACTAGCACAGATACGCAGTATTTT
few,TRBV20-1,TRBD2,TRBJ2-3,CSASMLAGVQYF,TGCAGTGCCTCTATGTTAGCGGGAGTTCAGTATTTT
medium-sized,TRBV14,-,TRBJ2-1,CASSQDISSYNEQFF,TGTGCCAGCAGCCAAGACATTAGCTCCTACAATGAGCAGTTCTTC
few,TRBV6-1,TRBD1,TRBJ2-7,CASSPYRGNYEQYF,TGTGCCAGCAGTCCTTACAGGGGAAACTACGAGCAGTACTTC
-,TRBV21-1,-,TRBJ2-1,CAISSHNEQFF,TGTGCCATCAGCTCCCACAATGAGCAGTTCTTC
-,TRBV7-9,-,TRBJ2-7,CASSSKIYEQYF,TGTGCCAGCAGCTCAAAGATCTACGAGCAGTACTTC
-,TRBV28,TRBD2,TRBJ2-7,CASSRGLAGAREQYF,TGTGCCAGCAGCCGGGGACTAGCGGGAGCCCGCGAGCAGTACTTC
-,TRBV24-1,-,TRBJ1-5,CATSDVGQPPAAQHF,TGTGCCACCAGTGATGTAGGGCAGCCACCCGCGGCCCAGCATTTT
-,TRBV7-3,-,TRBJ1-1,CASSSRRGTEAFF,TGTGCCAGCAGCTCCCGGCGGGGCACTGAAGCTTTCTTT